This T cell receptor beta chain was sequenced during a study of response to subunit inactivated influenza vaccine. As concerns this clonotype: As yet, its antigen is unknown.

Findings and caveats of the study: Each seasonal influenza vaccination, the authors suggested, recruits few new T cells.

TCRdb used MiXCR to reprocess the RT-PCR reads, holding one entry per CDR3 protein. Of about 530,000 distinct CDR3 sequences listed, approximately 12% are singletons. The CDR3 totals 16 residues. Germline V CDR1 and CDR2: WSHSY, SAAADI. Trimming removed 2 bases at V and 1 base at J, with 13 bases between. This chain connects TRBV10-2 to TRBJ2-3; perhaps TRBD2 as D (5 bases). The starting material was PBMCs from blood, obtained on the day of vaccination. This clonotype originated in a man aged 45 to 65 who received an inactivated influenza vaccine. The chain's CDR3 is CASSEVLVRGTDTQYF. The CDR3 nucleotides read TGCGCCAGCAGTGAGGTACTAGTTCGGGGCACAGATACGCAGTATTTT.